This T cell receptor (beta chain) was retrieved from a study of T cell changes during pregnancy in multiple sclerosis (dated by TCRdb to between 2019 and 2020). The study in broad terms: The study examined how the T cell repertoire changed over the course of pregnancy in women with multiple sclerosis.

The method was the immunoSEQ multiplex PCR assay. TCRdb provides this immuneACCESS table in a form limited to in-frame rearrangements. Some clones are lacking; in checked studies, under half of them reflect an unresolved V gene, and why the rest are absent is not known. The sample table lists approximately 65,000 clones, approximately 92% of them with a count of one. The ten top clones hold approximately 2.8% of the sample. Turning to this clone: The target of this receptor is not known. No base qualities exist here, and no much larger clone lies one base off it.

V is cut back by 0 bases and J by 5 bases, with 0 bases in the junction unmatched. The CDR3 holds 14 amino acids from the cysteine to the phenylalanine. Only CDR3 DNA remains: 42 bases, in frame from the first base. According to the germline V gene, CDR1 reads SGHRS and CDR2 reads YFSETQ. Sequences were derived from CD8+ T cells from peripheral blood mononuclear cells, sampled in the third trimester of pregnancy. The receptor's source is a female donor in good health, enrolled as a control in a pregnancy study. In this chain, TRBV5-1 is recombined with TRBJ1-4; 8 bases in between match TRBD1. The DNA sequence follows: TGCGCCAGCAGCTTGGGACAGGGGAATGAAAAACTGTTTTTT. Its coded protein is CASSLGQGNEKLFF.